The 19 T cell receptor beta chains reported below all come from one sample, sequenced in a study of blood T cell repertoires in COVID-19. Measured with immunoSEQ multiplex PCR; TCRdb has only the in-frame clones, and not every one. The sample holds 310,000 or so clones, approximately 90% seen once. Sequences were obtained from PBMCs or T cells enriched from blood (not recorded which). Receptor source: a young woman who had recovered from COVID-19.

This sequence joins TRBV3-1 (or the pseudogene TRBV3-2) and TRBJ2-1, with no clear D. The CDR3 loop spans 14 amino acids. Germline-derived CDR1 and CDR2 are LGHDT and YNNKEL (reference sequence). The V gene lost 4 bases and the J gene lost 10 bases, with 17 bases spanning the gap. For the CDR3, the DNA is TGTGCCAGCAGCCCGAGCACCATGTCCGAGGAGCAGTTCTTC. Amino acid sequence: CASSPSTMSEEQFF.

CDR3 DNA: TGTGCCAGCAGCGCAAACCGGGACAAGCTTTATTCACCCCTCCACTTT. Protein: CASSANRDKLYSPLHF. This chain uses TRBV7-2 with TRBJ1-6, with D maybe TRBD1 (6 bases). CDR1 is SGHTA, CDR2 FQGNSA, per germline. Trimming shortened V by 5 bases and J by 8 bases, and 19 bases separated the two germline ends. CDR3 length equals 16 residues.

This clone was recorded once. The chain employs TRBV3-1 (or the pseudogene TRBV3-2) and TRBJ2-7, with 9 bases identical to TRBD1. This CDR3 is 14 amino acids long. Per the germline V gene, CDR1 is LGHDT and CDR2 is YNNKEL (reference sequence). J lost 7 bases, V lost 4 bases, and 8 bases had no gene match. CDR3 in amino acids: CASSPRDRENEQYF. The DNA for the CDR3 is TGTGCCAGCAGCCCCCGGGACAGGGAGAATGAGCAGTACTTC.

The chain joins TRBV7-6 to TRBJ1-1; 7 nucleotides line up with TRBD1. Germline V lookup: CDR1 SGHVS, CDR2 FNYEAQ. This CDR3 is 14 amino acids long. The J segment lost 3 bases and the V segment lost 5 bases, leaving 6 bases of the junction unmatched. The CDR3 reads CASSDNRGDTEAFF. The DNA for the CDR3 is TGTGCCAGCAGCGATAACAGGGGAGACACTGAAGCTTTCTTT.

The chain links TRBV2 to TRBJ2-7; D is possibly TRBD2 (6 bases). V lost 3 bases and J lost 6, with 18 bases in between. Germline assignment: CDR1 SNHLY and CDR2 FYNNEI. CDR3 length equals 15 residues. Here the CDR3 reads CASSDRDSVLFEQYF. CDR3 bases: TGTGCCAGCAGTGACAGGGACTCTGTGCTTTTCGAGCAGTACTTC.

The rearrangement links TRBV27 to TRBJ1-2, with 7 nucleotides matching TRBD1. V lost 6 bases, J lost 7 bases, and 11 bases stayed unmatched. CDR3 length: 14 amino acids. Per germline, CDR1 MNHEY and CDR2 SMNVEV (reference sequence). CDR3 nucleotide sequence: TGTGCCAGCAGGGACGCAGGGGGTTTGGGTGGCTACACCTTC. Translated, it gives CASRDAGGLGGYTF.

This sequence joins TRBV30 and TRBJ1-1; 8 nucleotides match TRBD1. With V trimmed by 2 bases and J by 4 bases, 12 bases remained unmatched. The CDR3 is 16 amino acids. Germline CDR1 is GTSNPN and CDR2 is SVGIG (reference sequence). The CDR3 nucleotides read TGTGCCTGGAGTCCCTCGGACAGGGAAACATCCACTGAAGCTTTCTTT. It specifies CAWSPSDRETSTEAFF.

This clone is a singleton in its sample. This chain links TRBV11-2 with TRBJ1-1, with a possible D match to TRBD1 (5 bases). V gave up 5 bases and J gave up 6 bases, with 7 bases separating them. Per germline, CDR1 SGHAT and CDR2 FQNNGV. The CDR3 runs 11 residues. The CDR3, as DNA: TGTGCCAGCAGCCAGACAGCTGAAGCTTTCTTT. Its protein is CASSQTAEAFF.

The chain is built from TRBV5-1 and TRBJ1-1; the match to TRBD1 covers 7 bases. This CDR3 has 14 amino acids. Looked up from germline, CDR1 is SGHRS and CDR2 is YFSETQ. V gave up 5 bases and J gave up 0 bases; unmatched junction bases: 4. The CDR3 DNA reads TGCGCCAGCAGAACAGGGGCTGTGAACACTGAAGCTTTCTTT. The encoded protein is CASRTGAVNTEAFF. The full variable domain, rest sourced from reference TRBV5-1 and TRBJ1-1, is KAGVTQTPRYLIKTRGQQVTLSCSPISGHRSVSWYQQTPGQGLQFLFEYFSETQRNKGNFPGRFSGRQFSNSRSEMNVSTLELGDSALYLCASRTGAVNTEAFFGQGTRLTVV.

This rearrangement joins TRBV3-1 (or the pseudogene TRBV3-2) to TRBJ1-3, with D perhaps TRBD1 (6 bases). Germline lookup yields CDR1 LGHDT and CDR2 YNNKEL (reference sequence). Trimming stripped 5 bases from V and 6 bases from J, with 17 bases between. The CDR3 is 15 residues long. For the CDR3, the DNA is TGTGCCAGCAGCGAAGGGACAACCTTGGCAAACACCATATATTTT. Encoded protein: CASSEGTTLANTIYF.

V usage is TRBV2 and J usage is TRBJ2-6, with a tentative D call TRBD2 (6 bases). Germline CDR1 is SNHLY and CDR2 is FYNNEI. V was shortened by 1 base and J by 2 bases, with 21 bases between the two germline ends. CDR3 size: 20 residues. The CDR3 loop reads CASSEGPPDPRGAGANVLTF. In nucleotides, the CDR3 is TGTGCCAGCAGTGAAGGTCCTCCGGACCCCCGCGGGGCTGGGGCCAACGTCCTGACTTTC.

The chain employs TRBV23-1 and TRBJ1-1, with D maybe TRBD1 (6 bases). TRBV23-1 is assigned to the ORF class and has an uncertain function. V was pared by 1 base and J by 7 bases, with 7 bases between. This CDR3 has 12 residues. For the CDR3, the DNA is TGCGCCAGCAGTCAATTGACAGGTGAAGCTTTCTTT. Its translation is CASSQLTGEAFF.

The chain has TRBV5-4 and TRBJ1-4; D not resolved. The V end was cut by 2 bases, the J end by 7 bases, with 12 bases between. CDR1 and CDR2 (germline): SGHNT, YYREEE (reference sequence). The CDR3 extends over 14 amino acids. CDR3 residues: CASSFGSEGEKLFF. In DNA, the CDR3 is TGTGCCAGCAGCTTTGGGTCAGAGGGTGAAAAACTGTTTTTT.

This sequence joins TRBV7-8 and TRBJ1-1, with 7 bases aligning to TRBD1. After removal of 1 base from V and 4 bases from J, the junction contained 9 bases not matched to a gene. The CDR3 spans 16 residues. Germline values: CDR1 SGHVS, CDR2 FQNEAQ. The CDR3 DNA sequence: TGTGCCAGCAGCTTAGGACAGGGTCTGTGGGGCACTGAAGCTTTCTTT. Translating gives CASSLGQGLWGTEAFF.

The rearrangement links TRBV3-1 (or the pseudogene TRBV3-2) to TRBJ1-2, with TRBD1 identical over 10 bases. V lost 4 bases, J lost 7 bases, and 9 bases stayed unmatched. The CDR3 runs to 15 residues. Germline-derived CDR1 and CDR2 are LGHDT and YNNKEL (reference sequence). The CDR3 sequence is CASSPATGGAFGYTF. In DNA form, the CDR3 reads TGTGCCAGCAGCCCGGCGACAGGGGGCGCATTTGGCTACACCTTC.

This clone was counted only a few times. The CDR3 here is CAWSATGVEEKLFF. DNA for the CDR3: TGTGCCTGGAGTGCGACAGGTGTAGAGGAAAAACTGTTTTTT. The gene calls are TRBV30 and TRBJ1-4; possibly TRBD1 for D (6 bases). CDR3 length equals 14 residues. Germline lookup yields CDR1 GTSNPN and CDR2 SVGIG (reference sequence). Deletions cut 1 base from V and 8 bases from J, with 14 bases between.

V and J are TRBV4-1 and TRBJ2-7; 8 bases are shared with TRBD2. J gave up 3 bases and V 0 bases, and 4 bases lay outside the gene matches. This CDR3 has 15 amino acids. Germline V lookup: CDR1 MGHRA, CDR2 YSYEKL. The CDR3 DNA follows: TGCGCCAGCAGCCAAGAAGGGCTAGCGGGCTACGAGCAGTACTTC. It is translated as CASSQEGLAGYEQYF.

V gene TRBV6-6 combines with J gene TRBJ2-7; 9 bases are a match to TRBD1. The CDR3 totals 15 residues. Per the germline V gene, CDR1 is MNHNY and CDR2 is SVGAGI (reference sequence). After removal of 5 bases from V and 3 bases from J, the junction contained 8 bases not matched to a gene. The CDR3 protein is CASSPRGQGYYEQYF. The CDR3 DNA reads as TGTGCCAGCAGTCCCCGAGGACAGGGGTACTACGAGCAGTACTTC.

The chain carries TRBV11-2 and TRBJ2-7, with D perhaps matching TRBD2 (6 bases). The V gene's germline CDR1 is SGHAT and CDR2 FQNNGV. The CDR3 sequence is 15 residues long. V shed 6 bases and J shed 0 bases, with 15 bases lying between them. The CDR3 nucleotides are TGTGCCAGCAGTTTTAATCGGGACTCCTCCTACGAGCAGTACTTC. Protein: CASSFNRDSSYEQYF.